This TCR beta chain originates from a study of shared clonotypes between healthy human individuals. Donors had no recently reported acute infections or vaccinations and were HIV-negative. The study separated CD4+ cells into CD45RA+ naive and CD45RA-negative memory subsets. In the case of this clone: Its cognate antigen is unknown.

CDR3 size: 12 residues. The germline CDR1 and CDR2 sequences are SQVTM and ANQGSEA. V dropped 4 bases and J dropped 4 bases, with 9 bases sitting between them. Study-level findings and limits: Sequencing depth was a factor that was expected to affect clonotype sharing among donors. The sharing of 4% to 5.5% of naive CD4 clonotypes was seen across several donors.

Clones were sequenced by immunoSEQ multiplex PCR, and TCRdb holds only the in-frame ones, with some missing. The sample lists 2 million to 2.5 million clones; approximately 90% were seen once. The origin of this receptor is a man aged 18 to 29 in good health. Some clones in this sample may be carry-over from other donors' samples. The V gene is TRBV29-1, the J gene TRBJ2-3; D might be TRBD2 (6 bases). Sequencing used naive CD4+ T cells from PBMCs. Subset in this sample: CD45RA+ positively selected. CDR3 sequence reads: CSVGPSADTQYF. CDR3 coding DNA: TGCAGCGTTGGGCCTAGCGCAGATACGCAGTATTTT.